This TCR beta chain was recorded in a study of T cell responses to AZD1222 COVID-19 vaccine. Study-level background: Timing groups of about 4 and about 12 weeks for second doses were pooled.

Method: immunoSEQ multiplex PCR; TCRdb's copy keeps in-frame clones and lacks some. Of more than 95,000 clones in the sample, around 89% were seen once. Trimming stripped 0 bases from V and 8 bases from J, with 13 bases between. The CDR3 contains 15 residues. The germline V gene has CDR1 MNHEY and CDR2 SVGAGI. Whole-study findings and limits: Clonal diversity was possibly underestimated; the donors were predominantly white British and more often female.

This clone was observed a single time. Its matching antigen is unknown. Sequences were derived from peripheral blood, sampled on day 0 of AZD1222 vaccination. The clonotype was recovered from an adult in good health. The chain joins TRBV6-5 to TRBJ1-4; D might be TRBD1 (5 bases). The CDR3 DNA is TGTGCCAGCAGTTACTCAGCCGGGACGGTCGAAAAACTGTTTTTT. Translated, it gives CASSYSAGTVEKLFF.